The 3 T cell receptor beta chains in this list originate from one sample, sequenced in a study of regulatory T cells in long-lasting Graves disease. The time point was: persistent/refractory GD, antithyroid drugs over 5 years with positive TRAb. Generation of the TCR library employed RNA extracted from PBMCs. Construction of the TCR beta libraries employed iRepertoire HTBI primers in conjunction with Arm-PCR of CDR3 regions. TCRdb independently ran MiXCR on the multiplex PCR reads; one entry per CDR3 protein. The table lists 350,000 to 500,000 distinct CDR3 sequences, roughly 21% of them singletons. The material was peripheral blood mononuclear cells (PBMCs), obtained when the disease was refractory, from a patient treated with antithyroid drugs. These receptors all come from a female donor with Graves disease.

There are many counts of this clonotype. The chain links TRBV27 to TRBJ2-2; D call uncertain. The V gene's germline CDR1 is MNHEY and CDR2 SMNVEV (reference sequence). V lost 6 bases to trimming and J lost 7 bases, with 6 bases between them. This CDR3 has 11 residues. In DNA, the CDR3 is TGTGCCAGCAGGGATATCGGGGAGCTGTTTTTT. Residues: CASRDIGELFF.

This clonotype was seen ten or more times. The rearrangement links TRBV15 to TRBJ2-4; 7 bases agree with TRBD2. There are 18 residues in the CDR3. V shed 1 base, J shed 3 bases, and the junction held 12 bases outside the gene matches. The germline CDR1 and CDR2 sequences are LNHNV and YYDKDF (reference sequence). The CDR3 nucleotides read TGTGCCACCAGCAGAGGTGGAATGGCGGGAGTCGACAAAAACATTCAGTACTTC. This encodes CATSRGGMAGVDKNIQYF.

This clonotype was seen a single time. The rearrangement joins TRBV15 to TRBJ2-3, with TRBD1 matching 8 bases. The CDR3 is 15 residues long. Trimming at V came to 0 bases and at J to 5 bases, leaving 4 bases not matched to a gene. Germline V gene sequence: CDR1 LNHNV, CDR2 YYDKDF (reference sequence). CDR3: CATSRDDRGGDTQYF. The CDR3 nucleotides read TGTGCCACCAGCAGAGACGACAGGGGTGGAGATACGCAGTATTTT.